This is a list of T cell receptor beta chains from one sample in a study of T-cell reconstitution after alpha-beta-depleted transplantation in children. A single record per CDR3 protein comes from TCRdb applying MiXCR to the PCR reads. The data contain about 300,000 distinct CDR3 sequences, approximately 7.3% of them singletons. The input for sequencing was peripheral blood, taken 360 days after TCRalphabeta/CD19-depleted stem cell transplant. These receptors originate from a female patient aged 2 to 10 who had a stem cell transplant for Fanconi anemia, so the T cells may come from the graft donor. Each CDR3 is given with its conserved first and last residue. Clone size is not always given. Where it is, it says once, few, many or a class for expanded clones.

J: TRBJ1-1
V: TRBV7-2
size: many
length: 13
CDR3: CASSPWGNTEAFF

J: TRBJ2-2
V: TRBV7-8
size: few
length: 18
CDR3: CASSSTFLASEGVGELFF

J: TRBJ1-6
V: TRBV15
size: many
length: 16
CDR3: CATSITGAFANSPLHF

J: TRBJ2-1
V: TRBV20-1
size: few
length: 13
CDR3: CSAAGLRYNEQFF

J: TRBJ2-1
V: TRBV2
size: many
length: 15
CDR3: CASSALTSSYNEQFF

J: TRBJ2-1
V: TRBV24-1
size: many
length: 13
CDR3: CATSDFYVDEQFF

J: TRBJ2-7
V: TRBV6-5
size: many
length: 14
CDR3: CASSYRDSNYEQYF

J: TRBJ2-1
V: TRBV14
size: NA
length: 16
CDR3: CASSQVWAGAYNEQFF

J: TRBJ2-3
V: TRBV18
size: NA
length: 15
CDR3: CASSPPAGWADTQYF

J: TRBJ2-7
V: TRBV20-1
size: many
length: 14
CDR3: CSARVQGDSYEQYF

J: TRBJ2-4
V: TRBV5-1
size: many
length: 17
CDR3: CASSYGGQGAAKNIQYF

J: TRBJ2-7
V: TRBV29-1
size: many
length: 11
CDR3: CSVEGDYEQYF

J: TRBJ2-2
V: TRBV11-3
size: few
length: 16
CDR3: CASSPQGLGTTGELFF

J: TRBJ2-7
V: TRBV20-1
size: NA
length: 15
CDR3: CSASDVAGGFCEQYF

J: TRBJ2-5
V: TRBV4-3
size: few
length: 16
CDR3: CASSQGLAGAQGTQYF

J: TRBJ1-2
V: TRBV6-6
size: many
length: 11
CDR3: CASSYKAGYTF

J: TRBJ1-2
V: TRBV7-2
size: NA
length: 14
CDR3: CASSPGQGGGGYTF